The rows below give T cell receptor beta chains drawn from one sample of a study of PD-1 blockade in mismatch repair-deficient tumors. The table came from immunoSEQ multiplex PCR; TCRdb's copy has only in-frame clones and leaves some out. The data hold roughly 120,000 clones, with around three quarters observed a single time. The sample here was peripheral blood, taken approximately 64 weeks after starting pembrolizumab. The receptor source for this set is an adult with mismatch repair-deficient cancer. CDR3s leave out the opening cysteine and the closing phenylalanine or tryptophan. D genes are given only for firm matches.

d_call,v_call,cdr3_length,j_call,cdr3_aa
-,TRBV4-3,9,TRBJ2-1,ASSTDNEQF
TRBD2,TRBV13,13,TRBJ2-3,ASSSREVGPDTQY
-,TRBV5-8,10,TRBJ2-7,ASGRGVDEQY
-,TRBV6-1,16,TRBJ1-3,ASSDRTAKRSSGNTIY
TRBD2,TRBV7-3,11,TRBJ2-3,ASSSTRLADKY
TRBD2,TRBV5-1,13,TRBJ2-3,ASSLVSSGSDTQY
TRBD2,TRBV18,14,TRBJ2-2,ASSPQSSGSPGELF
-,TRBV7-2,12,TRBJ2-7,ASSLDRVVEEQY
TRBD1,TRBV7-9,13,TRBJ2-7,ASETGGGATYEQY
-,TRBV7-2,11,TRBJ1-1,ASSLAGFTEAF
-,TRBV11-2,12,TRBJ1-4,ASSQGSLGEKLF
TRBD1,TRBV6-1,12,TRBJ2-1,ASKTGPMNGEQF
TRBD2,TRBV5-8,14,TRBJ2-3,ASSAGTSGLVDTQY
TRBD1,TRBV5-1,12,TRBJ1-4,ASSQGQGYEKLF
TRBD1,TRBV6-1,11,TRBJ1-2,ASSPGQNYGYT
-,TRBV9,10,TRBJ2-3,ASSDNKDTQY
-,TRBV5-1,12,TRBJ1-1,ASSLDRMNTEAF
TRBD1,TRBV19,16,TRBJ1-1,ASSIDPRPGQVNTEAF
-,TRBV19,9,TRBJ2-3,ASSIDRGTA
-,TRBV7-9,14,TRBJ1-3,ASSLVADNSGNTIY
TRBD2,TRBV11-3,14,TRBJ2-5,ASSLGGLAREETQY
TRBD2,TRBV7-9,12,TRBJ2-1,ASSIAGRYNEQF
TRBD1,TRBV7-9,15,TRBJ2-3,ASSLAFQDRDTDTQY
-,TRBV11-2,12,TRBJ2-4,ASSTRGAKNIQY
-,TRBV6-5,11,TRBJ2-2,ASSYSITGELF
TRBD2,TRBV11-1,14,TRBJ2-1,ASSLTSGLVNNEQF
-,TRBV7-8,11,TRBJ1-1,ASSLRRGGEAF
-,TRBV19,14,TRBJ1-4,ASSISPGGRNEKLF
-,TRBV2,11,TRBJ1-5,ASSRDSNQPQH
-,TRBV5-1,11,TRBJ2-7,ASSLAGNYEQY
-,TRBV7-9,11,TRBJ1-3,ASSRDQRNTIY
TRBD2,TRBV19,17,TRBJ2-5,ASSSQSGLAESSYKTQY
-,TRBV29-1,12,TRBJ2-3,SVAKGGAPDTQY
-,TRBV10-2,12,TRBJ1-1,ASKLGLGNTEAF
-,TRBV4-3,15,TRBJ2-6,ASSQAPRSSGANVLT
-,TRBV6-5,13,TRBJ1-5,ASRPPGGDGQPQH
-,TRBV5-4,13,TRBJ1-1,ASSSGVAMNTEAF
-,TRBV16,14,TRBJ2-1,ASSQAGTRTYNEQF
TRBD1,TRBV6-5,12,TRBJ1-4,ASSRTGSNEKLF
-,TRBV6-5,13,TRBJ1-5,ASSKGQYSNQPQH
-,TRBV19,12,TRBJ2-1,ASSATSGYNEQF
-,TRBV6-5,10,TRBJ2-1,ASSYRGDEQF
-,TRBV5-4,12,TRBJ2-7,ASSLGAGGYEQY
TRBD2,TRBV7-8,13,TRBJ2-1,ASSTGTSSYNEQF
TRBD1,TRBV5-1,13,TRBJ2-2,ASSRTGDNTGELF
-,TRBV7-3,11,TRBJ2-7,ASSPGYPYEQY
-,TRBV11-2,10,TRBJ2-1,ASSLGGTQGF
-,TRBV7-9,12,TRBJ2-1,ASSRTTEVDEQF